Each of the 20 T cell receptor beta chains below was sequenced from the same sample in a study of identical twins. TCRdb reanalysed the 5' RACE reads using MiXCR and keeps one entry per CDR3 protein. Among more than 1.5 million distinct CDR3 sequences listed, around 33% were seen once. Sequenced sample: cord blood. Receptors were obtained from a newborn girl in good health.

CDR3 sequence reads: CASSGRWGKTGELFF. CDR3 coding DNA: TGTGCCAGCTCTGGCCGATGGGGGAAGACCGGGGAGCTGTTTTTT. The V gene is TRBV25-1, the J gene TRBJ2-2; D may correspond to TRBD1 or TRBD2 (5 bases each). The V end was cut by 8 bases, the J end by 5 bases, with 18 bases between. The CDR3 runs to 15 residues. CDR1 is MGHDK and CDR2 is SYGVNS in the germline V gene.

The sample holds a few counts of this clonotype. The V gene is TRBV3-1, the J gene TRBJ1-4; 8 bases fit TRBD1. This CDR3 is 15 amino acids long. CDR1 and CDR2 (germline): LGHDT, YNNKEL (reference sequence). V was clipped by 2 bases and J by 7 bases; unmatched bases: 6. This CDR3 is CASSQIGTGIEKLFF. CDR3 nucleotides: TGTGCCAGCAGCCAAATCGGGACAGGAATTGAAAAACTGTTTTTT. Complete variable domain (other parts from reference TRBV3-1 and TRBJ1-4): DTAVSQTPKYLVTQMGNDKSIKCEQNLGHDTMYWYKQDSKKFLKIMFSYNNKELIINETVPNRFSPKSPDKAHLNLHINSLELGDSAVYFCASSQIGTGIEKLFFGSGTQLSVL.

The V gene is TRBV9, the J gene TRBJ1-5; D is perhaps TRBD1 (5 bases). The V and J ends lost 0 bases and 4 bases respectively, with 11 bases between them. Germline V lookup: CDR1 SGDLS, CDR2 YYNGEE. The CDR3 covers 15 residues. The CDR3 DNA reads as TGTGCCAGCAGCGTAGGTTGGGGGTTTAATCAGCCCCAGCATTTT. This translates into CASSVGWGFNQPQHF.

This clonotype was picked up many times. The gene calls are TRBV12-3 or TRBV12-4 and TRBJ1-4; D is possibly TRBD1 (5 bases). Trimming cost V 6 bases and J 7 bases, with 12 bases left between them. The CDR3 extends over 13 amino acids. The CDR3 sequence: CASRSRRGEKLFF. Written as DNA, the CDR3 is TGTGCCAGCAGGTCCCGGAGGGGTGAAAAACTGTTTTTT.

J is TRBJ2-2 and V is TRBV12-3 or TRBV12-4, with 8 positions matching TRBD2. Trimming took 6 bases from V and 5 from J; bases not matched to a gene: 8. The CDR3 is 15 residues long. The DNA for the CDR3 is TGTGCCAGCAGCTATAGCGGGACGACAACCGGGGAGCTGTTTTTT. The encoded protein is CASSYSGTTTGELFF.

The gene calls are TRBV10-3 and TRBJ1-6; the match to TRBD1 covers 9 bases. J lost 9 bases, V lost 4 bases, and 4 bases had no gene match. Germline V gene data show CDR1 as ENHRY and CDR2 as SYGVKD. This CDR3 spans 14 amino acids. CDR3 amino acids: CAISAGQGGSPLHF. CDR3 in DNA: TGTGCCATCAGTGCGGGACAGGGCGGTTCACCCCTCCACTTT.

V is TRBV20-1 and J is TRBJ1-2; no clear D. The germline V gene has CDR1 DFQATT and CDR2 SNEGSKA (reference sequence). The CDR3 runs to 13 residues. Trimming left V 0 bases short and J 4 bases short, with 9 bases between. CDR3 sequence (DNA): TGCAGTGCTAGAGATGCCAATGCCTATGGCTACACCTTC. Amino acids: CSARDANAYGYTF.

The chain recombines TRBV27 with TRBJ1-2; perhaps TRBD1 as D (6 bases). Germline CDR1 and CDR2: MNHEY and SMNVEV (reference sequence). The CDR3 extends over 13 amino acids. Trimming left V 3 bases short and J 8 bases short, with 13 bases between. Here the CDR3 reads CASSFNRDGGYTF. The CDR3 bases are TGTGCCAGCAGTTTCAACAGGGATGGGGGCTACACCTTC.

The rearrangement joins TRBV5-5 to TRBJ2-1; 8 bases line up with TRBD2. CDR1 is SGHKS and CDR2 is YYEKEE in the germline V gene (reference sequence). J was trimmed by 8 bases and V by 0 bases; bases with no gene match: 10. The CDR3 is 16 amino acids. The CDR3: CASSLVGQRESDEQFF. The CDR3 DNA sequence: TGTGCCAGCAGCTTGGTCGGCCAGCGGGAGAGTGATGAGCAGTTCTTC.

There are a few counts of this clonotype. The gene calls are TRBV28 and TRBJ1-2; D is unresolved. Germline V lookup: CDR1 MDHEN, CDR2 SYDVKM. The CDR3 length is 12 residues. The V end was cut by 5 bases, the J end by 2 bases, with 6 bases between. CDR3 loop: CASSTYNYGYTF. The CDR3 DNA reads TGTGCCAGCAGTACTTACAACTATGGCTACACCTTC.

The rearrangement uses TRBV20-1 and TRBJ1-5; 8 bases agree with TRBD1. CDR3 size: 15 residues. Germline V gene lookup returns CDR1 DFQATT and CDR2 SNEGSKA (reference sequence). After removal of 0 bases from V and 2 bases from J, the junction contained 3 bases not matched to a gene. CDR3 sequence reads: CSARDQTGGNQPQHF. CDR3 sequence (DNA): TGCAGTGCTAGAGACCAGACAGGGGGCAATCAGCCCCAGCATTTT.

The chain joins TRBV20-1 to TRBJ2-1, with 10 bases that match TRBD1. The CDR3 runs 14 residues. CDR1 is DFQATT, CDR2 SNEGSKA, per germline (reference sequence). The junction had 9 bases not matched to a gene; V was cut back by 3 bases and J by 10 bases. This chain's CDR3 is CSASRDRGPYEQFF. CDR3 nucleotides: TGCAGTGCTAGCCGGGACAGGGGCCCTTACGAGCAGTTCTTC.

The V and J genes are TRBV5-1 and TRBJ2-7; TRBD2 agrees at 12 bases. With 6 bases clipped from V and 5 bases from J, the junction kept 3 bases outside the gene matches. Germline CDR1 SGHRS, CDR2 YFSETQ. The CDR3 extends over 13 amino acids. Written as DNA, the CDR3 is TGCGCCAGCACCAGACTAGCGGGAGACGAGCAGTACTTC. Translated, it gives CASTRLAGDEQYF. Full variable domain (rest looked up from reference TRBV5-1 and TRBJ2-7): KAGVTQTPRYLIKTRGQQVTLSCSPISGHRSVSWYQQTPGQGLQFLFEYFSETQRNKGNFPGRFSGRQFSNSRSEMNVSTLELGDSALYLCASTRLAGDEQYFGPGTRLTVT.

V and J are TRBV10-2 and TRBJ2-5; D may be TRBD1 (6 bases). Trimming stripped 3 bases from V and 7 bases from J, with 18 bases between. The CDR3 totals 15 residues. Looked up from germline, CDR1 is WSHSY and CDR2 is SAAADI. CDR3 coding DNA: TGCGCCAGCAGTGATAAACAGGGCCAAAGAGTGACCCAGTACTTC. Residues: CASSDKQGQRVTQYF.

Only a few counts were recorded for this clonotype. CDR3: CASNDRGNTEAFF. CDR3 nucleotide sequence: TGTGCCAGCAATGACAGGGGGAACACTGAAGCTTTCTTT. The rearrangement joins TRBV28 to TRBJ1-1, with 8 bases lining up with TRBD1. This CDR3 spans 13 amino acids. Germline V gives CDR1 MDHEN, CDR2 SYDVKM. V gave up 7 bases and J gave up 1 base; unmatched junction bases: 2.

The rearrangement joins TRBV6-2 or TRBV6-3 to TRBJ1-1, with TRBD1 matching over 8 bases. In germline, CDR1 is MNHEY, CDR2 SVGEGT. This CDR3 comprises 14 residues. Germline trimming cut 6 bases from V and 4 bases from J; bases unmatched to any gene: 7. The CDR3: CASSDRGLSTEAFF. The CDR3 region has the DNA TGTGCCAGCAGCGACAGGGGTCTAAGCACTGAAGCTTTCTTT.

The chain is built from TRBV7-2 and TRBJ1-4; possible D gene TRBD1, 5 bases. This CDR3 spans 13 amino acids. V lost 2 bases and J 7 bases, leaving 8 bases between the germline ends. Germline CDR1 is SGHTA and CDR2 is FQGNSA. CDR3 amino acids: CASSLRRAEKLFF. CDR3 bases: TGTGCCAGCAGCTTACGCAGGGCTGAAAAACTGTTTTTT.

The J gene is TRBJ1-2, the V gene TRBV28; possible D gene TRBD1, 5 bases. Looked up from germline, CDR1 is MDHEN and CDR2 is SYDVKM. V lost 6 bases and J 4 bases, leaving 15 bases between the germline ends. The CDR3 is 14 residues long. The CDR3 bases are TGTGCCAGCAGATTCCGGGGGAAATCCTATGGCTACACCTTC. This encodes CASRFRGKSYGYTF.

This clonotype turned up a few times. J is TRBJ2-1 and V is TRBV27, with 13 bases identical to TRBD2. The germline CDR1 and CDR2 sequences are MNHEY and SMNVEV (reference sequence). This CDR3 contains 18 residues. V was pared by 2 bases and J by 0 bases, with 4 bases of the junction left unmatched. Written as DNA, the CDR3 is TGTGCCAGCAGTTTAGGGACTAGCGGGACAAACTCCTACAATGAGCAGTTCTTC. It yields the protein CASSLGTSGTNSYNEQFF.

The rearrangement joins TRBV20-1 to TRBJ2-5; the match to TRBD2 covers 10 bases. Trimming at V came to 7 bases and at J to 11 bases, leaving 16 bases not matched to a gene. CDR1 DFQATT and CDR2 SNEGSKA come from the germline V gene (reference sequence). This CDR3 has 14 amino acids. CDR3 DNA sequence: TGCAGTGGTCAAGCGGGGGGGCTAATTACGCGGCAGTACTTC. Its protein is CSGQAGGLITRQYF.